This T cell receptor (beta chain) comes out of a study of CD8+ T cells in alopecia areata. Study-level results: The study found TCR sharing across patients less clear than in mice, possibly for HLA reasons.

This clone was seen a few times. The antigen is undetermined. CDR1 is SQVTM, CDR2 ANQGSEA, per germline. This CDR3 region has 14 residues. V gave up 4 bases and J gave up 4 bases; unmatched junction bases: 4. The treatment: oral pan-JAK inhibitor, 5-10 mg twice daily. Extracted RNA was reverse transcribed into cDNA, the sequencing template. Assay: immunoSEQ multiplex PCR; the TCRdb copy retains only in-frame clones and omits some. The sample consists of some 110,000 clones, about three fifths of them appearing once. Sample: CD8+ T cells sorted from blood, taken at week 24, from a patient treated with tofacitinib. The sequence came from a human donor with alopecia areata. The gene calls are TRBV29-1 and TRBJ2-2; 9 bases map to TRBD1. CDR3 sequence (DNA): TGCAGCGTTGGGGGACAGGGCGGCACCGGGGAGCTGTTTTTT. Translating gives CSVGGQGGTGELFF.